This note documents a single T cell receptor beta chain sequence. Antigen: not known. The sample belongs to a study of CD8 T cells in ankylosing spondylitis. The CDR3 has 14 amino acids. Between the trimmed V and J ends, which lost 0 bases and 6 bases, there was a span of 7 bases. The germline V gene has CDR1 SGDLS and CDR2 YYNGEE. Scientists made TCR beta libraries using quantitative 5'-RACE with molecular barcodes. TCRdb fed the 5' RACE reads into MiXCR, producing one record per CDR3 protein. This sample has hundreds of thousands of distinct CDR3 sequences, with around 20% found just once. Study results and limitations: Ankylosing spondylitis blood seemed to carry a telltale TCR beta motif made of under 10 highly homologous variants. Reactive arthritis synovial fluid and blood were previously reported to contain some motif variants. Matched ankylosing spondylitis synovial fluid reportedly showed significant enrichment of disease-linked clones.

What was sequenced was blood, either unsorted or a sorted T cell fraction (not recorded which). The clonotype comes from a female donor with ankylosing spondylitis or in good health (not recorded which). J is TRBJ1-6 and V is TRBV9; D unclear. The CDR3, as DNA: TGTGCCAGCAGCGTAGGGCAGATTAATTCACCCCTCCACTTT. It translates to CASSVGQINSPLHF. The full variable domain, with the rest looked up from reference TRBV9 and TRBJ1-6, is DSGVTQTPKHLITATGQRVTLRCSPRSGDLSVYWYQQSLDQGLQFLIQYYNGEERAKGNILERFSAQQFPDLHSELNLSSLELGDSALYFCASSVGQINSPLHFGNGTRLTVT.